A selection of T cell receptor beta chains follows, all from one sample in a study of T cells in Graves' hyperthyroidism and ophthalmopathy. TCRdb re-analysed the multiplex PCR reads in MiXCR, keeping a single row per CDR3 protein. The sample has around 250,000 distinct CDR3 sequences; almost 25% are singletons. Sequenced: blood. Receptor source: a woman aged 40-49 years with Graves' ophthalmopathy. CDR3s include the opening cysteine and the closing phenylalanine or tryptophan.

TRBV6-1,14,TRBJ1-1,CASSARAGPTEAFF
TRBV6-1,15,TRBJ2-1,CASSEGTSGSNEQFF
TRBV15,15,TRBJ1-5,CATSGYRGRRQPQHF
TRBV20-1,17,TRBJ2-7,CSALPGLAGPFSYEQYF
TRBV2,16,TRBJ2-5,CASSEALLGGRETQYF
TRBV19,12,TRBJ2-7,CASSQTLYEQYF
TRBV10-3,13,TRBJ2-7,CASSFGPVGEQYF
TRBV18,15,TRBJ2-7,CASSPPRGSTYEQYF
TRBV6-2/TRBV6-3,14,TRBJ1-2,CASSRGTGEFGYTF
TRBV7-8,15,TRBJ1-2,CASSHRLRVLGGYTF
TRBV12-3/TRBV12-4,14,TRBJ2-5,CASSTTMTGETQYF
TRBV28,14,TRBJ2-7,CASSLRGLSYEQYF
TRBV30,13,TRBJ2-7,CAWSHGPTYEQYF
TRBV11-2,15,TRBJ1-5,CASSLSVWSNQPQHF
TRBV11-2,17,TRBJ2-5,CASSLGPGLGGQEAQYF
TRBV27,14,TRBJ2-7,CASSLGGGPDEQYF
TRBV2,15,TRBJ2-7,CASGAGTSATYEQYF
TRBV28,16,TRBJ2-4,CASSAWDEGSKNIQYF
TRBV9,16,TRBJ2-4,CASSAGQGVGKNIQYF
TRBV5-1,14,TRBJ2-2,CASAGTSVIGELFF
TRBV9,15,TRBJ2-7,CASSPSPGPNYEQYF
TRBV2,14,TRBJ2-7,CASSELSDTYEQYF
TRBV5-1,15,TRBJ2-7,CASSLWDFPSCEQYF
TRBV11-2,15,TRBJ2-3,CASSLVAGGTDTQYF
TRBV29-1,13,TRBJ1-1,CSVVQGGNTEAFF
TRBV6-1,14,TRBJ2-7,CASKTQDKSYEQYF
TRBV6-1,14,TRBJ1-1,CASSEMDGNTEAFF
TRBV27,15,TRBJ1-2,CASSLSGTSPYGYTF
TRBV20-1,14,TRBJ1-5,CSARGGFVSQPQHF
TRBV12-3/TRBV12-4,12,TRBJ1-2,CASSLGQIGYTF
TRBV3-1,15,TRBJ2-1,CASSLLAGSYNEQFF
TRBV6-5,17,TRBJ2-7,CASSYPVSGNRVYEQYF
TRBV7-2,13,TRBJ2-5,CASSSSGRETQYF
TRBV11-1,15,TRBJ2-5,CASSSPGDFQETQYF
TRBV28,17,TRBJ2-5,CASSIGLAGGPLETQYF
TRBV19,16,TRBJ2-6,CASSSLAGSGANVLTF
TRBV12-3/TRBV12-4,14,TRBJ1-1,CASSGEGGSTEAFF
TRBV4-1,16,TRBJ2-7,CASSQLLAGGLYEQYF
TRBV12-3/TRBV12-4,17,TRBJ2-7,CASSLSFWGQGVVEQYF
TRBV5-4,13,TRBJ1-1,CASSLGQGDEAFF
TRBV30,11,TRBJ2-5,CAWSQREAQYF
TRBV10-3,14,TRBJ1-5,CAISGDSFNQPQHF
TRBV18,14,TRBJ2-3,CASSPLLGTDTQYF